The 11 T cell receptor beta chains below come from one sample, sequenced in a study of T cells after yellow fever vaccination. TCRdb used MiXCR to reprocess the 5' RACE reads, holding one entry per CDR3 protein. The data show about 300,000 distinct CDR3 sequences, with approximately 4.2% seen just once and approximately 24% held by the top ten. Sequencing was performed on PBMCs, taken 5 days after the yellow fever booster vaccination. These receptors originate from a man younger than 35 who received the YFV17D yellow fever vaccine.

This clonotype has more than one count but fewer than ten. The CDR3 spells CASAMGGANEQYF. The CDR3 DNA follows: TGTGCCAGCGCGATGGGGGGGGCCAACGAGCAGTACTTC. V gene TRBV5-6 combines with J gene TRBJ2-7; a weak D match, TRBD2 (7 bases). Trimming shortened V by 7 bases and J by 5 bases, and 16 bases separated the two germline ends. The CDR3 is made up of 13 amino acids. Germline assignment: CDR1 SGHDT and CDR2 YYEEEE.

This chain links TRBV7-9 with TRBJ1-4; 9 bases line up with TRBD1. V trimming: 1 base; J trimming: 0 bases; junction bases outside the gene matches: 6. CDR3 length: 18 residues. Looked up from germline, CDR1 is SEHNR and CDR2 is FQNEAQ (reference sequence). CDR3 residues: CASSLGGQGRATNEKLFF. The CDR3 DNA sequence: TGTGCCAGCAGCTTAGGAGGACAGGGGCGTGCAACTAATGAAAAACTGTTTTTT. The entire variable domain, with the rest obtained from reference TRBV7-9 and TRBJ1-4, is as follows: DTGVSQNPRHKITKRGQNVTFRCDPISEHNRLYWYRQTLGQGPEFLTYFQNEAQLEKSRLLSDRFSAERPKGSFSTLEIQRTEQGDSAMYLCASSLGGQGRATNEKLFFGSGTQLSVL.

The V call is TRBV6-5, the J call TRBJ2-5, with TRBD2 identical over 7 bases. CDR3 size: 15 residues. From germline, CDR1 is MNHEY and CDR2 SVGAGI. With 5 bases clipped from V and 7 bases from J, the junction kept 13 bases outside the gene matches. The CDR3 nucleotides read TGTGCCAGCAGTGCCGCCGGTGGGAGGGTTGCGACCCAGTACTTC. The encoded protein is CASSAAGGRVATQYF.

The CDR3 sequence is CASRLAARTGSGTEAFF. The CDR3 DNA sequence: TGTGCAAGTCGCTTAGCGGCTAGGACAGGGTCTGGCACTGAAGCTTTCTTT. The rearrangement joins TRBV12-2 to TRBJ1-1; TRBD1 is the table's D call and was not checked against the DNA. TRBV12-2 is designated a pseudogene. This CDR3 is built from 17 residues.

Comments on this clonotype: At one end, the junction sequence differs from germline, possibly due to a read error. The CDR3 sequence: CAISNRDRQETRYF. CDR3 bases: TGTGCCATCAGCAACCGGGACCGCCAAGAGACCCGGTACTTC. This chain connects TRBV10-3 to TRBJ2-5, with D perhaps given as TRBD1 or TRBD2 (5 bases each). This CDR3 has 14 residues. From germline, CDR1 is ENHRY and CDR2 SYGVKD.

J is TRBJ1-2 and V is TRBV20-1, with D perhaps matching TRBD1 (6 bases). Trimming removed 6 bases from V and 5 bases from J, with 10 bases in between. Germline loops: CDR1 DFQATT, CDR2 SNEGSKA (reference sequence). The CDR3 loop spans 11 amino acids. The CDR3 DNA reads TGCAGTGCCGGGACACCATATGGCTACACCTTC. Encoded protein: CSAGTPYGYTF.

This clonotype was counted only a few times. The chain couples TRBV7-9 to TRBJ1-2; 7 nucleotides align to TRBD1. Germline CDR1 reads SEHNR; CDR2 reads FQNEAQ (reference sequence). The CDR3 runs 16 residues. V was clipped by 2 bases and J by 4 bases; unmatched bases: 10. DNA of the CDR3: TGTGCCAGCAGCTTACCAGGGGGTTCCCACTTCTATGGCTACACCTTC. Its protein product is CASSLPGGSHFYGYTF.

The V call is TRBV20-1, the J call TRBJ2-2; D possibly corresponds to TRBD1 (5 bases). CDR3 length: 14 amino acids. Germline CDR1 reads DFQATT; CDR2 reads SNEGSKA (reference sequence). V dropped 4 bases and J dropped 1 base, with 10 bases sitting between them. The CDR3 nucleotides are TGCAGTGCTATACGACAGAGGAACACCGGGGAGCTGTTTTTT. The encoded protein is CSAIRQRNTGELFF.

This clonotype was seen repeatedly, ten times or more. The CDR3: CASSLLIWGGAGTEAFF. DNA of the CDR3: TGTGCCAGCAGCCTACTAATATGGGGGGGCGCGGGCACTGAAGCTTTCTTT. The chain links TRBV7-2 to TRBJ1-1; perhaps TRBD1 as D (6 bases). The CDR3 contains 17 residues. In germline, CDR1 is SGHTA, CDR2 FQGNSA. Trimming left V 5 bases short and J 4 bases short, with 23 bases between.

This chain uses TRBV2 with TRBJ2-5; D call uncertain. Germline CDR1 SNHLY, CDR2 FYNNEI. The CDR3 has 11 residues. The ends were cut back, 6 bases at V and 9 bases at J, with 11 bases in the middle. The CDR3 DNA follows: TGTGCCAGCAGAGCAAATAGGGCCCAGTACTTC. Amino acids: CASRANRAQYF.

The rearrangement uses TRBV5-6 and TRBJ2-5; tentatively, D is TRBD1 or TRBD2 (5 bases each). Germline loops: CDR1 SGHDT, CDR2 YYEEEE. The CDR3 consists of 15 residues. Between the trimmed V and J ends, which lost 1 base and 0 bases, there was a span of 10 bases. The CDR3 coding sequence is TGTGCCAGCAGCTTGCCGGGACGTTACCAAGAGACCCAGTACTTC. Protein product: CASSLPGRYQETQYF.